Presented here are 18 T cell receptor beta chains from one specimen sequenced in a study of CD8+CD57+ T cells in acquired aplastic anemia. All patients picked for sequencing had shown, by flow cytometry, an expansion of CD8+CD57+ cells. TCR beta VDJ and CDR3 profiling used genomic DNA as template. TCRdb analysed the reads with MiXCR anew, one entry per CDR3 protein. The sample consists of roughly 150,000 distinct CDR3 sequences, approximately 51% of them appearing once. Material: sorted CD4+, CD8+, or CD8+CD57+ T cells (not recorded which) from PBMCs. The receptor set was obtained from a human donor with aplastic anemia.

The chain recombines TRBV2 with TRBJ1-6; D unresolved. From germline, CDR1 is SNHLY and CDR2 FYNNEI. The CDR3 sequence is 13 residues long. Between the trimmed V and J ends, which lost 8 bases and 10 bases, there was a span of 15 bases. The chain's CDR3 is CASVGGRESPLHF. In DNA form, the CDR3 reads TGTGCCAGCGTCGGTGGGCGAGAATCACCCCTCCACTTT. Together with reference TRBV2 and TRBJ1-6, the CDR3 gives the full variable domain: EPEVTQTPSHQVTQMGQEVILRCVPISNHLYFYWYRQILGQKVEFLVSFYNNEISEKSEIFDDQFSVERPDGSNFTLKIRSTKLEDSAMYFCASVGGRESPLHFGNGTRLTVT.

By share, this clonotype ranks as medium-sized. The CDR3 DNA sequence: TGCAGCGTTTCGCTAGGGATAGTCGGGGAGCTGTTTTTT. Translated: CSVSLGIVGELFF. This rearrangement joins TRBV29-1 to TRBJ2-2, with D unresolved. V lost 5 bases and J lost 7, with 14 bases in between. CDR1 and CDR2 from the germline V gene are SQVTM and ANQGSEA. The CDR3 is 13 amino acids.

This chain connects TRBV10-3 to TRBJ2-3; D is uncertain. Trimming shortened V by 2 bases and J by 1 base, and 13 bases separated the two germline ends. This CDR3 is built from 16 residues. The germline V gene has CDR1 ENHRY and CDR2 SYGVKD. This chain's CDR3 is CAISELVSSRTDTQYF. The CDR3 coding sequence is TGTGCCATCAGTGAGCTAGTAAGCTCTCGCACAGATACGCAGTATTTT.

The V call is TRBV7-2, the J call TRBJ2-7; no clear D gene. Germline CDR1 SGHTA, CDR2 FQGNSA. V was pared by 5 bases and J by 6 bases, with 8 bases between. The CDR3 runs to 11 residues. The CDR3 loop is CASSPPGEQYV. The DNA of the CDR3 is TGTGCCAGCAGCCCCCCGGGCGAGCAGTACGTC.

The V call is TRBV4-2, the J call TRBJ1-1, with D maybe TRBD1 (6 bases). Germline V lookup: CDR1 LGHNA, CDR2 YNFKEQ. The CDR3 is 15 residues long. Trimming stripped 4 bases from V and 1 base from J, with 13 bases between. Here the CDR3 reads CASSPQGQTNTEAFF. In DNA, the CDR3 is TGTGCCAGCAGCCCTCAGGGACAAACGAACACTGAAGCTTTCTTT.

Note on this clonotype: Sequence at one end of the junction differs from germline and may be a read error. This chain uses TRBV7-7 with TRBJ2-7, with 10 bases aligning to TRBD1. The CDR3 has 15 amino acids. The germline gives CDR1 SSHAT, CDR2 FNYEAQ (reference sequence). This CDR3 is CASSRQTGGECEQYF. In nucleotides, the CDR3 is TGTGCTAGCAGCCGTCAGACAGGGGGCGAGTGTGAGCAGTACTTC. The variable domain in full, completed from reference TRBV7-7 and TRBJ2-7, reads GAGVSQSPRYKVTKRGQDVTLRCDPISSHATLYWYQQALGQGPEFLTYFNYEAQPDKSGLPSDRFSAERPEGSISTLTIQRTEQRDSAMYRCASSRQTGGECEQYFGPGTRLTVT.

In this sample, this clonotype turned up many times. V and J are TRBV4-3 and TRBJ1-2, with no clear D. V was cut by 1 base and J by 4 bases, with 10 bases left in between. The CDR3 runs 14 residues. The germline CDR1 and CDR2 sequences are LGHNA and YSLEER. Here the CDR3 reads CASSQVTHRYGYTF. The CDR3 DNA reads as TGCGCCAGCAGCCAAGTGACCCACCGCTATGGCTACACCTTC.

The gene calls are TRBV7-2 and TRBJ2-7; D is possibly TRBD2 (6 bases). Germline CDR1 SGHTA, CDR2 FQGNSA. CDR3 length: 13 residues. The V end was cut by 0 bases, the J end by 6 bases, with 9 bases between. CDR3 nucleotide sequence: TGTGCCAGCAGCTTAGCGGAGGGCGGCGAGCAGTACGTC. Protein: CASSLAEGGEQYV.

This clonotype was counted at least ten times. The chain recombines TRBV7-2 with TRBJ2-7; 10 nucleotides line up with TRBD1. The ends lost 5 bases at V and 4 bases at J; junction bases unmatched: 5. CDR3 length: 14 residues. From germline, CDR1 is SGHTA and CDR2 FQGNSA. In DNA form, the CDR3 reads TGTGCCAGCAGCCTGCGACAGGGGGCATACGAGCAGTACTTC. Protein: CASSLRQGAYEQYF.

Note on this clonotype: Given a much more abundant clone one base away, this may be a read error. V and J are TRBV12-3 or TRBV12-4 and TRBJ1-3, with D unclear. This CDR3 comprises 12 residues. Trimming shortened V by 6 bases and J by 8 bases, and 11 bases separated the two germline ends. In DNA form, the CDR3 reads TGTGCCAGCAGGCCCACCCACGACACCATATATTTT. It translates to CASRPTHDTIYF.

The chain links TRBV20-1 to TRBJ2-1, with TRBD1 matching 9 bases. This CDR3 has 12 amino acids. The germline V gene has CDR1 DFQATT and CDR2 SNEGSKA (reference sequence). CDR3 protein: CCPGQGDNEQFF. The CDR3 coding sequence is TGCTGTCCGGGACAGGGAGACAATGAGCAGTTCTTC.

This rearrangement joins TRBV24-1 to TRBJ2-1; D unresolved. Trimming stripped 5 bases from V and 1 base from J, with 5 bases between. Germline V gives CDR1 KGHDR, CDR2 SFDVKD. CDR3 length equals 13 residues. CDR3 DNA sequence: TGTGCCACCAGTGTGGGTTCCTACAATGAGCAGTTCTTC. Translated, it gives CATSVGSYNEQFF.

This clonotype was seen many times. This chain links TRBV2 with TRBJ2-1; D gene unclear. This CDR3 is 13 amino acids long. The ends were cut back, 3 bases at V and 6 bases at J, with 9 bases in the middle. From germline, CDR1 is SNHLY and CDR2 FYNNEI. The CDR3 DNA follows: TGTGCCAGCAGTGAGATGCGTTCCAATGAGCAGTTCTTC. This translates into CASSEMRSNEQFF.

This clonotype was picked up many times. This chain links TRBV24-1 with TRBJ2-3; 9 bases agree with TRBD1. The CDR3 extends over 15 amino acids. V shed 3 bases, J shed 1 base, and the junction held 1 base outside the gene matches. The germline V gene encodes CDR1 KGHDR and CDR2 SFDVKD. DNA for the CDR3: TGTGCCACCAGTGATAGGACAGGGGGCACAGATACGCAGTATTTT. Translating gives CATSDRTGGTDTQYF.

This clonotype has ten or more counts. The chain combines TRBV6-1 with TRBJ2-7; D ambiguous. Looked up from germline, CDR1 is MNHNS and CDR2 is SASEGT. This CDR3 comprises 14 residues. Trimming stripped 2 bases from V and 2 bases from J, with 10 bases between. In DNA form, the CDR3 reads TGTGCCAGCAGTGAATCTGGACGGACCTACGAGCAGTACTTC. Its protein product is CASSESGRTYEQYF.

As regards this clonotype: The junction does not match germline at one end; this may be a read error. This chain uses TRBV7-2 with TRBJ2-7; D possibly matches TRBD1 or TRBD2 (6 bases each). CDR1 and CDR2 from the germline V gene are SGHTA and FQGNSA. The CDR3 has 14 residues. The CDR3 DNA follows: TGTGCCAGCAGCTTAGGGACGGGGGCCTACGGGCAGTACTTC. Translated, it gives CASSLGTGAYGQYF.

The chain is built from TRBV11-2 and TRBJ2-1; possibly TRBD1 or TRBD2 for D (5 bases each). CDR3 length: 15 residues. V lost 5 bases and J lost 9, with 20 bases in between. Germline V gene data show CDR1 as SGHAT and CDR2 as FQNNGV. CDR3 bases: TGTGCCAGCAGCCTCCCACCACTAGGGGTGGGTGAGCAGTTCTTC. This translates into CASSLPPLGVGEQFF.

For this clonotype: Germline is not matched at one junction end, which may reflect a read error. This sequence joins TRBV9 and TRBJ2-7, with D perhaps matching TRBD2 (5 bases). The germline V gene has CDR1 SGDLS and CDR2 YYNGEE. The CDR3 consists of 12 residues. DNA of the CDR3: TGCGCCAGCAGCAAGGAGGCCTACGAGCAGTACTTC. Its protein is CASSKEAYEQYF.